Listed below are T cell receptor beta chains from one sample, sequenced in a study of blood T cell repertoires in COVID-19. Profiled with immunoSEQ multiplex PCR; TCRdb holds only in-frame clones, not every one. The repertoire has approximately 200,000 clones, 70% to 90% of them found once; the top ten carry around 4.5%. Sample: PBMCs or T cells enriched from blood (not recorded which). The receptors derive from a woman aged 30 to 39 who had been exposed to COVID-19. The CDR3 runs from the conserved cysteine through the conserved F or W. Fields, in order: J gene, CDR3 length, V gene, CDR3 protein.

J: TRBJ2-3
length: 19
V: TRBV5-1
CDR3: CASSPSGTSGGASTDTQYF

J: TRBJ2-3
length: 13
V: TRBV5-1
CDR3: CASSYLGSDTQYF

J: TRBJ1-1
length: 14
V: TRBV18
CDR3: CASSPRQGNTEAFF

J: TRBJ1-1
length: 14
V: TRBV3-1/TRBV3-2
CDR3: CASSQDTVDTEAFF

J: TRBJ1-6
length: 15
V: TRBV6-5
CDR3: CASSYFRVFNSPLHF

J: TRBJ1-5
length: 14
V: TRBV3-1/TRBV3-2
CDR3: CASGQGWGNQPQHF

J: TRBJ1-2
length: 16
V: TRBV7-2
CDR3: CASRTDRQGVGYGYTF

J: TRBJ2-7
length: 16
V: TRBV5-1
CDR3: CASSTSGDLIAYEQYF

J: TRBJ1-1
length: 14
V: TRBV6-1
CDR3: CASSEGQGNTEAFF

J: TRBJ1-2
length: 18
V: TRBV5-1
CDR3: CASSPGQAGLHSNYGYTF

J: TRBJ1-4
length: 16
V: TRBV4-2
CDR3: CASSLISGTGDEKLFF

J: TRBJ1-5
length: 14
V: TRBV3-1/TRBV3-2
CDR3: CASSQDEVSGPQHF

J: TRBJ1-5
length: 12
V: TRBV29-1
CDR3: CSVQGLNQPQHF

J: TRBJ2-7
length: 16
V: TRBV7-8
CDR3: CASSPATGQLAGEQYF

J: TRBJ1-2
length: 13
V: TRBV5-1
CDR3: CASSLWGGGGYTF

J: TRBJ1-4
length: 14
V: TRBV5-1
CDR3: CASSLAGMGEKLFF

J: TRBJ1-2
length: 11
V: TRBV30
CDR3: CAWNTYYGYTF

J: TRBJ2-7
length: 15
V: TRBV9
CDR3: CASSVGGGGTYEQYF

J: TRBJ2-7
length: 15
V: TRBV2
CDR3: CASRWDRGYSYEQYF

J: TRBJ1-2
length: 17
V: TRBV7-2
CDR3: CASSLDGGTGPWNGYTF

J: TRBJ1-3
length: 15
V: TRBV9
CDR3: CASSVGSDSGNTIYF

J: TRBJ1-4
length: 16
V: TRBV7-9
CDR3: CASSLRSGVINEKLFF

J: TRBJ1-6
length: 18
V: TRBV7-8
CDR3: CASTGQGGYSSYNSPLHF

J: TRBJ1-1
length: 13
V: TRBV18
CDR3: CASSPRRGKEAFF

J: TRBJ1-1
length: 14
V: TRBV7-2
CDR3: CASSPQEGNTEAFF

J: TRBJ2-7
length: 12
V: TRBV25-1
CDR3: CASSAQVYEQYF

J: TRBJ1-1
length: 14
V: TRBV5-1
CDR3: CASSSQGVGTEAFF

J: TRBJ2-7
length: 15
V: TRBV7-8
CDR3: CASSLDIDSSYEQYF

J: TRBJ2-5
length: 15
V: TRBV5-1
CDR3: CASSRGQGGQETQYF

J: TRBJ1-1
length: 15
V: TRBV3-1/TRBV3-2
CDR3: CASSPGWTGDTEAFF

J: TRBJ1-6
length: 16
V: TRBV30
CDR3: CAWKKTGTGSNSPLHF

J: TRBJ2-7
length: 15
V: TRBV10-3
CDR3: CAISDQRRVDYEQYF

J: TRBJ2-7
length: 16
V: TRBV5-4
CDR3: CASSSPLAGGPYEQYF

J: TRBJ2-2
length: 16
V: TRBV7-2
CDR3: CASSLGAGRLTGELFF

J: TRBJ1-2
length: 13
V: TRBV5-8
CDR3: CASSRSPNYGYTF

J: TRBJ2-2
length: 18
V: TRBV11-2
CDR3: CASSPSGRDSPNTGELFF

J: TRBJ2-5
length: 14
V: TRBV19
CDR3: CASSIGRGGETQYF

J: TRBJ1-1
length: 15
V: TRBV28
CDR3: CASSRTPPFSTEAFF

J: TRBJ1-3
length: 15
V: TRBV5-8
CDR3: CASSWDRGAGNTIYF

J: TRBJ1-3
length: 15
V: TRBV5-1
CDR3: CASKETAVGGNTIYF

J: TRBJ1-2
length: 12
V: TRBV10-3
CDR3: CAIRRQGHGYTF

J: TRBJ2-7
length: 13
V: TRBV18
CDR3: CASSRGQVYEQYF

J: TRBJ1-3
length: 14
V: TRBV27
CDR3: CASSQDSSGNTIYF

J: TRBJ1-5
length: 13
V: TRBV2
CDR3: CATGQGSRQPQHF

J: TRBJ1-2
length: 14
V: TRBV7-8
CDR3: CASSFGGLRYGYTF

J: TRBJ2-7
length: 12
V: TRBV2
CDR3: CASRASSYEQYF

J: TRBJ2-1
length: 17
V: TRBV3-1/TRBV3-2
CDR3: CASSQDQGQGAYNEQFF

J: TRBJ1-1
length: 20
V: TRBV19
CDR3: CASISTRIPGQVNRNTEAFF

J: TRBJ2-2
length: 16
V: TRBV18
CDR3: CASSPRGLAVTGELFF

J: TRBJ1-1
length: 18
V: TRBV29-1
CDR3: CSGTAGQGGLWMNTEAFF

J: TRBJ2-1
length: 15
V: TRBV5-6
CDR3: CASSLVQRPMNEQFF

J: TRBJ2-3
length: 18
V: TRBV14
CDR3: CASSHSGERGAYTDTQYF

J: TRBJ1-5
length: 15
V: TRBV4-1
CDR3: CASSAGEASNQPQHF

J: TRBJ1-1
length: 14
V: TRBV5-6
CDR3: CASSLGGPGVEAFF

J: TRBJ2-4
length: 17
V: TRBV27
CDR3: CASSLSGTVGTKNIQYF